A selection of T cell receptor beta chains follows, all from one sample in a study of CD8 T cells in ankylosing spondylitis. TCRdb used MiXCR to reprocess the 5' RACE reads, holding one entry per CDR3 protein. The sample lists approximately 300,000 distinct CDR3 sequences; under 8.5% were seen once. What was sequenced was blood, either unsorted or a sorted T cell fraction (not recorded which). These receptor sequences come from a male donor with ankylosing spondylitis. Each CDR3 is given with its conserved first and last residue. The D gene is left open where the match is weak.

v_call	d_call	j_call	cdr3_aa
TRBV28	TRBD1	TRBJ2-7	CASSYSGTGLSYEQYF
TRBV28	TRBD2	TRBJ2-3	CASSPSGKGDTQYF
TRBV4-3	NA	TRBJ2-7	CASSQGRPPYEQYF
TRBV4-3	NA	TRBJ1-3	CASSQVGGFGGNTIYF
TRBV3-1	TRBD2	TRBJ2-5	CAGRTSGRETQYF
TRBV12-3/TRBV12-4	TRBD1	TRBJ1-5	CASSFGDRGQHF
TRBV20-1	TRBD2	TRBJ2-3	CSASSGTSGMGSDTQYF
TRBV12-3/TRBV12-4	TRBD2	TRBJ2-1	CASSHNIPSSSGNNEQFF
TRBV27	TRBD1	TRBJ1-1	CASRRQGAGNTEAFF
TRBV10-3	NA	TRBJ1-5	CATVREMDQPQHF
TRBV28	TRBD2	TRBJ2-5	CASSSGLAGVGETQYF
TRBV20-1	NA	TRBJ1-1	CSARQGTEAFF
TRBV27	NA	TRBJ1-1	CASSFAGPNTEAFF
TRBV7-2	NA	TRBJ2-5	CASSYPTGQETQYF
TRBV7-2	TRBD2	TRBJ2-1	CASSLVASGRLEFF
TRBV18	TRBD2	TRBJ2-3	CASSPRLAGGEPDTQYF
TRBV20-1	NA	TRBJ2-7	CSAIQGRTNTYEQYF
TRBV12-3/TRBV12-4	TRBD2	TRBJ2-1	CASTISGRAAQFF
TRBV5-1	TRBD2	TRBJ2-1	CASSGLGEGREQFF
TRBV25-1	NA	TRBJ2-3	CASSDPGTGSTDTQYF
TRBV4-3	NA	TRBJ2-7	CASSPSTESSYEQYF
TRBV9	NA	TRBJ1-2	CASSVGPGGRAGEIGPYGYTF
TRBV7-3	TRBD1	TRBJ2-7	CASSPGDRGREQYF
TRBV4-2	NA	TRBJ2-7	CASSQVVLARTSVQYF
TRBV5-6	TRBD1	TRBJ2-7	CASSLRDRVTYEQYF
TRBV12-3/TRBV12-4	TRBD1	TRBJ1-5	CASSRDRGDPQHF
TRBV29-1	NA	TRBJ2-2	CSVAGPSGPGELFF
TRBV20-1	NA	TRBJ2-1	CSARVARDVYNVQFF
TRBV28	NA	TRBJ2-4	CASTDPQGVKNIQYF
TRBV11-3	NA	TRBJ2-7	CASSPRDLSSYEQYF
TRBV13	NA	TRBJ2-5	CASSWLGGHQETQYF
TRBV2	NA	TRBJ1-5	CASSVGFYATANQPQHF
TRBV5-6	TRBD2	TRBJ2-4	CASRLKTGTSGLAKNIQYF
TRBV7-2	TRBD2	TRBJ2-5	CASSPVAGPQETQYF
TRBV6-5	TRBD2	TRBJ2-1	CASRLAGSNYNEQFF
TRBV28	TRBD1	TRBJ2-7	CASSGQGAREQYF
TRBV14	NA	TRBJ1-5	CASSRGDGNQPQHF
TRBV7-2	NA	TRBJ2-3	CASSTHGAVTDTQYF
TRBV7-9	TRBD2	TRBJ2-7	CASSRLAGALYEQYF
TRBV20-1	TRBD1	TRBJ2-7	CSASPGQGGVYEQYF